The clone carrying this T cell receptor (beta chain) has only one observation. The target antigen is unknown. Germline V gives CDR1 KGHSH, CDR2 LQKENI. Trimming removed 2 bases from V and 7 bases from J, with 17 bases in between. This CDR3 contains 15 residues. These data belong to a study of T-cell memory formation after mild COVID-19. Study context: TCR clusters were largely donor specific. Whole-study findings and limits: A subset of responding clones appeared in pre-infection memory, suggesting cross-reactive memory joined.

Constant-segment-primed 5'RACE gave TCR alpha and TCR beta cDNA libraries with sample barcodes and UMIs. TCRdb reprocessed the 5' RACE reads with MiXCR, giving one entry per CDR3 protein. The table includes about 400,000 distinct CDR3 sequences, under 20% detected once. Sequencing input: PBMCs or a T cell subset sorted from them (not recorded which). The source is a man younger than 30 who had mild COVID-19 (a few samples of this study predate the infection). Cell type and time point are not known. V is TRBV18 and J is TRBJ1-2; D may be TRBD1 (5 bases). The CDR3 is CASSPVTGPAPGYTF. The CDR3 DNA is TGTGCCAGCTCACCAGTAACAGGTCCGGCTCCTGGCTACACCTTC.